Shown below are 25 T cell receptor beta chains from a single sample sequenced in a study of human T cells and chemical hapten exposure (dated by TCRdb to about 2021). Library preparation was by RACE. This sample was sequenced with a NextSeq 500. TCRdb reworked the public reads: Q25 trimming with fastp, MiXCR clone assembly, productive beta chains retained. Rows matching on CDR3 protein sequence are summarized as one entry with the most common DNA and genes. The sample has about 380,000 distinct CDR3 sequences on record, about 6% of them singletons. Under 7% of the sample rests with the top ten. This sample's time point label indicates: patch test 2, 6 weeks after DPC sensitization. Reading the label with the study, this specimen's treatment or condition is: therapeutic diphenylcyclopropenone sensitization with weekly scalp DPC. The sample here was whole blood, taken in connection with sensitization to the hapten diphenylcyclopropenone (DPC). The origin of the receptors is a woman aged 18-29 years with alopecia areata. Some clones in this sample may be carry-over from other donors' samples.

This clonotype showed up many times. V usage is TRBV5-5 and J usage is TRBJ1-1; D call uncertain. CDR1 is SGHKS, CDR2 YYEKEE, per germline (reference sequence). Trimming left V 0 bases short and J 1 base short, with 10 bases between. This CDR3 has 15 amino acids. CDR3 coding DNA: TGTGCCAGCAGCTTGGCCGGGTTGAGGAACACTGAAGCTTTCTTT. Translating it yields CASSLAGLRNTEAFF.

This clonotype was found many times. This chain joins TRBV12-3 or TRBV12-4 and TRBJ2-3, with D possibly matching TRBD2 (5 bases). V was pared by 0 bases and J by 3 bases, with 10 bases between. The CDR3 totals 15 residues. The CDR3 bases are TGTGCCAGCAGTTTAGCTCTGGAGGCTACAGATACGCAGTATTTT. Its translation: CASSLALEATDTQYF.

This clonotype was seen repeatedly, ten times or more. The chain joins TRBV5-1 to TRBJ2-7, with TRBD1 as a possible D gene (5 bases). With 0 bases removed from V and 5 bases from J, the gap between germline ends came to 6 bases. The CDR3 runs to 12 residues. Germline V gene sequence: CDR1 SGHRS, CDR2 YFSETQ. The CDR3 DNA is TGCGCCAGCAGCTTGGGGGGCGACGAGCAGTACTTC. It encodes CASSLGGDEQYF.

J is TRBJ2-3 and V is TRBV29-1; D unclear. CDR3 size: 14 residues. With 6 bases removed from V and 2 bases from J, the gap between germline ends came to 15 bases. Germline CDR1 SQVTM, CDR2 ANQGSEA. The CDR3, as DNA: TGCAGCGTCGCCCAGCCTAGGGTCACAGATACGCAGTATTTT. Translation gives CSVAQPRVTDTQYF.

This clonotype occurred a few times. The chain employs TRBV20-1 and TRBJ1-4, with 7 bases matching TRBD1. The germline CDR1 and CDR2 sequences are DFQATT and SNEGSKA (reference sequence). The CDR3 consists of 15 residues. V gave up 5 bases and J gave up 8 bases; unmatched junction bases: 14. The CDR3 reads CSASHPGQPREKLFF. The CDR3 DNA sequence: TGCAGTGCTTCTCATCCGGGACAGCCTAGGGAAAAACTGTTTTTT.

This clonotype was counted only a few times. This chain links TRBV6-2 or TRBV6-3 with TRBJ2-5; D is perhaps TRBD1 (6 bases). V was cut by 4 bases and J by 3 bases, with 15 bases left in between. Per the germline V gene, CDR1 is MNHEY and CDR2 is SVGEGT. The CDR3 totals 15 residues. The CDR3, as DNA: TGTGCCAGCAGTTCGGTCTCTCCAGGGGAAGAGACCCAGTACTTC. Protein product: CASSSVSPGEETQYF.

This clonotype was counted at least ten times. The chain joins TRBV20-1 to TRBJ2-3, with 11 bases that match TRBD2. The germline V gene encodes CDR1 DFQATT and CDR2 SNEGSKA (reference sequence). With V trimmed by 4 bases and J by 7 bases, 10 bases remained unmatched. This CDR3 is built from 15 residues. The CDR3 protein is CSAKKTSGELNTQYF. The CDR3 nucleotides are TGCAGTGCTAAAAAGACTAGCGGGGAACTAAATACGCAGTATTTT.

The chain joins TRBV10-3 to TRBJ2-7; the D is unclear. V dropped 2 bases and J dropped 0 bases, with 2 bases sitting between them. The CDR3 is 12 residues long. The germline V gene encodes CDR1 ENHRY and CDR2 SYGVKD. The CDR3 sequence: CAISEASYEQYF. As DNA, the CDR3 is TGTGCCATCAGTGAGGCCTCCTACGAGCAGTACTTC.

This clonotype has only a few counts. The J gene is TRBJ1-1, the V gene TRBV4-3, with TRBD1 as a possible D gene (6 bases). CDR1 and CDR2 (germline): LGHNA, YSLEER. Trimming shortened V by 1 base and J by 5 bases, and 17 bases separated the two germline ends. This CDR3 region has 16 residues. In DNA, the CDR3 is TGCGCCAGCAGCCAAGGCACTCAACAGGGTTTAACTGAAGCTTTCTTT. Its protein is CASSQGTQQGLTEAFF.

This clonotype was seen many times. The rearrangement joins TRBV10-3 to TRBJ1-6, with 9 bases that match TRBD1. CDR1 ENHRY and CDR2 SYGVKD come from the germline V gene. This CDR3 comprises 15 residues. V was clipped by 4 bases and J by 9 bases; unmatched bases: 7. The CDR3 region has the DNA TGTGCCATCAGTGCGGGACAGGGTTCGGTTTCACCCCTCCACTTT. Amino acids: CAISAGQGSVSPLHF.

This clonotype was observed many times. The V call is TRBV27, the J call TRBJ2-7; TRBD1 aligns across 7 bases. V was clipped by 6 bases and J by 0 bases; unmatched bases: 8. The CDR3 is made up of 15 amino acids. Germline loops: CDR1 MNHEY, CDR2 SMNVEV (reference sequence). Here the CDR3 reads CASRLTGLSSYEQYF. In DNA, the CDR3 is TGTGCCAGCAGGCTGACAGGGCTCAGCTCCTACGAGCAGTACTTC.

This clonotype was observed many times. The junction differs from germline at one of its ends, possibly a read error. The chain joins TRBV29-1 to TRBJ2-1, with D perhaps TRBD2 (6 bases). This CDR3 is built from 12 residues. Germline V gives CDR1 SQVTM, CDR2 ANQGSEA. The CDR3 bases are TGCAGCGTTGATGGAGGGTTTGATCTTGGTGTCTTC. Its translation is CSVDGGFDLGVF.

The chain recombines TRBV6-2 or TRBV6-3 with TRBJ2-7; tentatively, D is TRBD2 (5 bases). CDR1 and CDR2 (germline): MNHEY, SVGEGT. V was pared by 4 bases and J by 3 bases, with 16 bases between. This CDR3 contains 15 residues. CDR3 region: CASSLQAPRGYEQYF. DNA for the CDR3: TGTGCCAGCAGTTTACAAGCCCCCCGGGGCTACGAGCAGTACTTC.

In its sample, this clonotype was seen once. The rearrangement links TRBV20-1 to TRBJ2-3; D is ambiguous. Trimming removed 8 bases from V and 3 bases from J, with 12 bases in between. Per the germline V gene, CDR1 is DFQATT and CDR2 is SNEGSKA (reference sequence). The CDR3 covers 12 residues. CDR3 protein: CSFELGTDTQYF. The CDR3 DNA follows: TGCAGTTTCGAGCTAGGGACAGATACGCAGTATTTT.

This rearrangement joins TRBV7-2 to TRBJ2-1; TRBD2 matches 7 bases. CDR1 is SGHTA, CDR2 FQGNSA, per germline. The CDR3 has 14 amino acids. Losses at the gene ends were 2 bases for V and 7 bases for J; bases not matched to a gene: 5. The CDR3 bases are TGTGCCAGCAGCTTACGGGGGGTCCTAAATGAGCAGTTCTTC. This gives the protein CASSLRGVLNEQFF. The full variable domain, its missing parts supplied by reference TRBV7-2 and TRBJ2-1, is GAGVSQSPSNKVTEKGKDVELRCDPISGHTALYWYRQSLGQGLEFLIYFQGNSAPDKSGLPSDRFSAERTGGSVSTLTIQRTQQEDSAVYLCASSLRGVLNEQFFGPGTRLTVL.

The genes are TRBV27 and TRBJ1-4; 12 positions match TRBD1. Germline assignment: CDR1 MNHEY and CDR2 SMNVEV (reference sequence). The ends lost 8 bases at V and 7 bases at J; junction bases unmatched: 11. There are 16 residues in the CDR3. The CDR3 DNA sequence: TGTGCCAGCCAAGCCGGGACAGGGGGCTCAGGTGAAAAACTGTTTTTT. The encoded protein is CASQAGTGGSGEKLFF.

This clonotype showed up many times. The chain couples TRBV20-1 to TRBJ1-1, with D uncertain. This CDR3 has 13 residues. The V gene's germline CDR1 is DFQATT and CDR2 SNEGSKA (reference sequence). V was trimmed by 4 bases and J by 0 bases, leaving 9 bases between them. CDR3 nucleotide sequence: TGCAGTGCTAATGATGGTTTGAACACTGAAGCTTTCTTT. This sequence encodes CSANDGLNTEAFF.

This clonotype was seen many times. The chain carries TRBV5-4 and TRBJ2-3; 9 bases map to TRBD2. Trimming at V came to 6 bases and at J to 4 bases, leaving 9 bases not matched to a gene. This CDR3 is built from 15 residues. The V gene's germline CDR1 is SGHNT and CDR2 YYREEE (reference sequence). CDR3 nucleotides: TGTGCCAGCACCAGAGCGGGGGGCCTCGCAGATACGCAGTATTTT. Translated, it gives CASTRAGGLADTQYF.

This clonotype has ten or more counts. The chain carries TRBV20-1 and TRBJ1-1; the match to TRBD1 covers 12 bases. CDR1 is DFQATT, CDR2 SNEGSKA, per germline (reference sequence). CDR3 length equals 15 residues. Trimming cost V 5 bases and J 1 base; bases outside gene matches: 5. This CDR3 reads CSARDRGRGNTEAFF. The CDR3 DNA follows: TGCAGTGCTCGGGACAGGGGGCGGGGGAACACTGAAGCTTTCTTT.

This clonotype was seen ten or more times. The rearrangement uses TRBV28 and TRBJ1-5; weak D call: TRBD1 (5 bases). The germline V gene has CDR1 MDHEN and CDR2 SYDVKM. With 8 bases removed from V and 3 bases from J, the gap between germline ends came to 17 bases. This CDR3 contains 15 residues. This CDR3 reads CASRGRDRLNQPQHF. The CDR3 DNA follows: TGTGCCAGCCGAGGACGGGACCGCCTCAATCAGCCCCAGCATTTT.

The chain joins TRBV7-2 to TRBJ2-5; 7 nucleotides line up with TRBD1. The CDR3 consists of 13 residues. J gave up 4 bases and V 5 bases, and 4 bases lay outside the gene matches. The V gene's germline CDR1 is SGHTA and CDR2 FQGNSA. Here the CDR3 reads CASSQTGSETQYF. The CDR3 DNA reads as TGTGCCAGCAGCCAGACAGGGTCAGAGACCCAGTACTTC.

This chain uses TRBV3-1 with TRBJ1-6; no reliable D call. Germline CDR1 LGHDT, CDR2 YNNKEL (reference sequence). Trimming shortened V by 1 base and J by 8 bases, and 12 bases separated the two germline ends. This CDR3 contains 15 residues. The CDR3 nucleotides are TGTGCCAGCAGCCAAGGGGGTGGTTTTGATTCACCCCTCCACTTT. This translates into CASSQGGGFDSPLHF.

This clonotype was seen ten or more times. CDR3 sequence (DNA): TGTGCCAGCACTCTCACAAGCTCTTATAATTCACCCCTCCACTTT. Its translation is CASTLTSSYNSPLHF. The chain uses TRBV12-3 or TRBV12-4 and TRBJ1-6, with unresolved D. The CDR3 sequence is 15 residues long. Trimming left V 7 bases short and J 4 bases short, with 14 bases between.

The chain is built from TRBV7-9 and TRBJ2-3; the D gene is possibly TRBD1 (6 bases). The CDR3 consists of 14 residues. V dropped 5 bases and J dropped 4 bases, with 13 bases sitting between them. Germline V CDR1 and CDR2: SEHNR, FQNEAQ (reference sequence). The CDR3 is CASSPVQGPDTQYF. The CDR3 region has the DNA TGTGCCAGCAGCCCGGTACAGGGTCCAGATACGCAGTATTTT.

This clonotype was counted many times. J is TRBJ1-2 and V is TRBV6-5, with D unclear. CDR3 length: 14 amino acids. Germline CDR1 and CDR2: MNHEY and SVGAGI. With 3 bases removed from V and 6 bases from J, the gap between germline ends came to 14 bases. Here the CDR3 reads CASSYRRGGHGYTF. In DNA, the CDR3 is TGTGCCAGCAGTTATCGCCGTGGTGGCCATGGCTACACCTTC.